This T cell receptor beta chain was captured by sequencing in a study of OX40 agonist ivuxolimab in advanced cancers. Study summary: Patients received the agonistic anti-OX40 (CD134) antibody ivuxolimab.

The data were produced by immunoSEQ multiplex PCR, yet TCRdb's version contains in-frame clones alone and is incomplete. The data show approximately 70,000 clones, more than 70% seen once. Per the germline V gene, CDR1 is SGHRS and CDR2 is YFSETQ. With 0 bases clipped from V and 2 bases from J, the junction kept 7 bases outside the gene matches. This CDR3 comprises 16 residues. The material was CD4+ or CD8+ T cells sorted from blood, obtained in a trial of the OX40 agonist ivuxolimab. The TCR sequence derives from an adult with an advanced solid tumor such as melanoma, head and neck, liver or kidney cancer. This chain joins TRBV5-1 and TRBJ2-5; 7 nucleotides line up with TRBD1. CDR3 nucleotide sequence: TGCGCCAGCAGCTTGGAGCCTGGGGGACAGCAAGAGACCCAGTACTTC. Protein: CASSLEPGGQQETQYF.